The next 26 T cell receptor beta chains were all read from a single sample in a study of tumour-infiltrating T cells in Burkitt lymphoma. Method: immunoSEQ multiplex PCR; TCRdb's copy keeps in-frame clones and lacks some. Of roughly 9,200 clones listed, less than 75% are singletons. Sequences were obtained from tumor tissue. These receptors came from a human donor with diffuse large B-cell lymphoma.

This rearrangement joins TRBV10-3 to TRBJ1-2; 7 bases are shared with TRBD1. The CDR3 has 13 residues. The germline gives CDR1 ENHRY, CDR2 SYGVKD. Germline trimming cut 7 bases from V and 4 bases from J; bases unmatched to any gene: 6. The CDR3 DNA reads as TGTGCCATCACCCCGGACAGGACCTATGGCTACACCTTC. Translating gives CAITPDRTYGYTF.

V and J are TRBV5-1 and TRBJ1-2, with D perhaps matching TRBD1 (5 bases). CDR1 and CDR2 from the germline V gene are SGHRS and YFSETQ. V shed 3 bases and J shed 2 bases, with 11 bases lying between them. This CDR3 is built from 14 residues. In DNA form, the CDR3 reads TGCGCCAGCAGCTCACAGGACCGGAACTATGGCTACACCTTC. Translated, it gives CASSSQDRNYGYTF.

The CDR3 sequence is CASSYSLSEQYF. CDR3 DNA: TGTGCCAGCAGTTACTCCCTGAGCGAGCAGTACTTC. The genes are TRBV6-6 and TRBJ2-7; D uncertain. Trimming cost V 0 bases and J 6 bases, with 6 bases left between them. The CDR3 sequence is 12 residues long. Germline CDR1 MNHNY, CDR2 SVGAGI (reference sequence).

This chain joins TRBV4-1 and TRBJ1-2; 10 nucleotides align to TRBD1. The V gene's germline CDR1 is MGHRA and CDR2 YSYEKL. Trimming removed 4 bases from V and 2 bases from J; junction bases left unmatched: 10. The CDR3 contains 17 residues. The CDR3 here is CASSPLKAGQGNYGYTF. CDR3 nucleotide sequence: TGCGCCAGCAGCCCCCTCAAAGCGGGACAGGGGAACTATGGCTACACCTTC.

This clone was seen a handful of times. V and J are TRBV7-9 and TRBJ1-1; 7 bases match TRBD1. The germline gives CDR1 SEHNR, CDR2 FQNEAQ (reference sequence). This CDR3 spans 12 amino acids. Trimming took 3 bases from V and 8 from J; bases not matched to a gene: 3. The CDR3: CASSLGGQEAFF. In DNA form, the CDR3 reads TGTGCCAGCAGCTTGGGGGGACAGGAAGCTTTCTTT.

The chain combines TRBV6-4 with TRBJ1-2; maybe TRBD1 (6 bases). The CDR3 runs 13 residues. Germline V gives CDR1 MRHNA, CDR2 SNTAGT. V was clipped by 2 bases and J by 8 bases, with 12 bases between them. The CDR3 spells CASSDRGRTGYTF. In DNA form, the CDR3 reads TGTGCCAGCAGTGACCGGGGGCGTACGGGCTACACCTTC.

The rearrangement links TRBV2 to TRBJ1-6; no clear D gene. CDR3 length equals 15 residues. The germline V and J ends were trimmed by 8 bases and 10 bases, with 21 bases remaining between them. Germline V CDR1 and CDR2: SNHLY, FYNNEI. CDR3 protein: CASSSGSPVASPLHF. In DNA, the CDR3 is TGTGCCAGCTCGTCGGGATCGCCGGTAGCCTCACCCCTCCACTTT. The full variable domain, completed using reference TRBV2 and TRBJ1-6, is EPEVTQTPSHQVTQMGQEVILRCVPISNHLYFYWYRQILGQKVEFLVSFYNNEISEKSEIFDDQFSVERPDGSNFTLKIRSTKLEDSAMYFCASSSGSPVASPLHFGNGTRLTVT.

This clone is deemed medium-sized. CDR3 nucleotide sequence: TGTGCCATCGACCCCGGGACTGGCACAGATACGCAGTATTTT. Translating gives CAIDPGTGTDTQYF. V is TRBV19 and J is TRBJ2-3; a weak D match, TRBD2 (6 bases). V dropped 10 bases and J dropped 1 base, with 15 bases sitting between them. Per the germline V gene, CDR1 is LNHDA and CDR2 is SQIVND (reference sequence). This CDR3 is built from 14 residues.

The V gene is TRBV10-3, the J gene TRBJ1-2; D uncertain. The germline CDR1 and CDR2 sequences are ENHRY and SYGVKD. The CDR3 is 15 residues long. Trimming removed 6 bases from V and 6 bases from J, with 20 bases in between. CDR3 region: CAISPLTAQANGYTF. The CDR3 DNA reads TGTGCCATCAGCCCTTTGACGGCGCAAGCCAATGGCTACACCTTC.

The chain has TRBV18 and TRBJ2-4, with unresolved D. Trimming cost V 3 bases and J 1 base, with 16 bases left between them. The CDR3 has 17 residues. Germline V gene lookup returns CDR1 KGHSH and CDR2 LQKENI. The CDR3 reads CASSPLPDVGAKNIQYF. For the CDR3, the DNA is TGTGCCAGCTCACCCCTCCCGGATGTTGGGGCCAAAAACATTCAGTACTTC.

The rearrangement links TRBV15 to TRBJ2-2; D possibly corresponds to TRBD1 (6 bases). Germline CDR1 and CDR2: LNHNV and YYDKDF (reference sequence). The CDR3 length is 15 residues. With 5 bases removed from V and 4 bases from J, the gap between germline ends came to 14 bases. The CDR3: CATSAPGQLTGELFF. Here the CDR3 DNA reads TGTGCCACCAGCGCCCCGGGACAACTCACCGGGGAGCTGTTTTTT.

CDR3 sequence reads: CASSLGQGDYGYTF. In nucleotides, the CDR3 is TGTGCCAGCAGCTTGGGCCAGGGAGACTATGGCTACACCTTC. This chain links TRBV5-4 with TRBJ1-2; tentatively, D is TRBD1 (5 bases). This CDR3 has 14 amino acids. Trimming cost V 0 bases and J 3 bases, with 9 bases left between them. Per the germline V gene, CDR1 is SGHNT and CDR2 is YYREEE (reference sequence).

V is TRBV5-8 and J is TRBJ1-6; possible D gene TRBD1, 5 bases. V dropped 0 bases and J dropped 0 bases, with 13 bases sitting between them. Germline V CDR1 and CDR2: SGHTS, YDEGEE. The CDR3 extends over 18 amino acids. CDR3 bases: TGTGCCAGCAGCTTGGCCCGGGCAGGGAGCTCCTATAATTCACCCCTCCACTTT. Its protein product is CASSLARAGSSYNSPLHF.

The chain is built from TRBV6-1 and TRBJ1-2; 8 bases align to TRBD1. The V gene end was trimmed by 3 bases and the J gene end by 5 bases; junction bases not matched to a gene: 5. The CDR3 length is 14 residues. CDR1 and CDR2 (germline): MNHNS, SASEGT. This chain's CDR3 is CASSEQGARYGYTF. The DNA of the CDR3 is TGTGCCAGCAGTGAGCAGGGGGCTCGATATGGCTACACCTTC.

The genes are TRBV7-9 and TRBJ2-3; 9 bases match TRBD2. Germline V lookup: CDR1 SEHNR, CDR2 FQNEAQ (reference sequence). The CDR3 spans 15 residues. Unmatched junction bases numbered 6, after V lost 3 bases and J lost 5 bases. CDR3 region: CASSFGGGAGDTQYF. CDR3 DNA: TGTGCCAGCAGCTTTGGCGGGGGGGCCGGAGATACGCAGTATTTT.

This rearrangement joins TRBV6-5 to TRBJ1-5, with a possible D match to TRBD1 (5 bases). Germline V lookup: CDR1 MNHEY, CDR2 SVGAGI. The CDR3 is 14 amino acids. The V and J ends lost 6 bases and 6 bases respectively, with 15 bases between them. CDR3 sequence: CASSRRVEGQPQHF. As DNA, the CDR3 is TGTGCCAGCAGCCGCAGGGTAGAGGGTCAGCCCCAGCATTTT.

The chain recombines TRBV5-6 with TRBJ1-1, with unresolved D. This CDR3 is 11 amino acids long. V gave up 0 bases and J gave up 9 bases, with 6 bases separating them. Germline CDR1 reads SGHDT; CDR2 reads YYEEEE. Here the CDR3 reads CASSLGRKAFF. The CDR3 DNA follows: TGTGCCAGCAGCTTGGGGCGAAAAGCTTTCTTT. Drawing the rest from reference TRBV5-6 and TRBJ1-1, the complete variable domain is DAGVTQSPTHLIKTRGQQVTLRCSPKSGHDTVSWYQQALGQGPQFIFQYYEEEERQRGNFPDRFSGHQFPNYSSELNVNALLLGDSALYLCASSLGRKAFFGQGTRLTVV.

This chain joins TRBV30 and TRBJ1-2; the D gene is possibly TRBD1 (6 bases). Germline CDR1 GTSNPN, CDR2 SVGIG (reference sequence). The CDR3 is 12 residues long. V was cut by 5 bases and J by 4 bases, with 11 bases left in between. The CDR3 DNA follows: TGTGCCTGGTCCAGGGGCAGCTATGGCTACACCTTC. The encoded protein is CAWSRGSYGYTF.

This clone was seen more than once but under ten times. The chain has TRBV7-9 and TRBJ1-6; D not certain. The germline V gene has CDR1 SEHNR and CDR2 FQNEAQ (reference sequence). V shed 5 bases and J shed 0 bases, with 11 bases lying between them. The CDR3 spans 16 residues. The CDR3 DNA reads TGTGCCAGCAGCAGCGACGGTAGCTCCTATAATTCACCCCTCCACTTT. This translates into CASSSDGSSYNSPLHF.

This chain connects TRBV6-6 to TRBJ1-1; possible D gene TRBD1, 6 bases. Germline V gene data show CDR1 as MNHNY and CDR2 as SVGAGI (reference sequence). This CDR3 has 13 amino acids. Between the trimmed V and J ends, which lost 8 bases and 6 bases, there was a span of 16 bases. The CDR3, as DNA: TGTGCCAGCGCTTTTGGGGGGCACTCTGAAGCTTTCTTT. Its protein product is CASAFGGHSEAFF.

This clone was counted a few times. This rearrangement joins TRBV5-1 to TRBJ1-1, with D unresolved. Trimming removed 0 bases from V and 0 bases from J, with 12 bases in between. The CDR3 length is 16 residues. Germline-derived CDR1 and CDR2 are SGHRS and YFSETQ. CDR3 loop: CASSLVSAYMNTEAFF. The CDR3 DNA sequence: TGCGCCAGCAGCTTGGTTTCGGCCTACATGAACACTGAAGCTTTCTTT.

This chain joins TRBV27 and TRBJ1-2; D gene uncertain. Germline V gene sequence: CDR1 MNHEY, CDR2 SMNVEV (reference sequence). The CDR3 length is 9 residues. V lost 4 bases and J lost 13, with 7 bases in between. Written as DNA, the CDR3 is TGTGCCAGCAGTTCCCCCCTCACCTTC. Translated, it gives CASSSPLTF.

This clone was seen once. The chain uses TRBV5-1 and TRBJ2-3; no firm D call. Deletions cut 4 bases from V and 2 bases from J, with 8 bases between. The V gene's germline CDR1 is SGHRS and CDR2 YFSETQ. This CDR3 spans 13 amino acids. CDR3 bases: TGCGCCAGCAGCCCTCTTGCCACAGATACGCAGTATTTT. Amino acid sequence: CASSPLATDTQYF.

This chain joins TRBV29-1 and TRBJ1-2, with TRBD1 identical over 7 bases. Trimming took 0 bases from V and 4 from J; bases not matched to a gene: 8. The CDR3 covers 15 residues. CDR1 is SQVTM and CDR2 is ANQGSEA in the germline V gene. CDR3 amino acids: CSVEDLGQKSYGYTF. The CDR3 DNA follows: TGCAGCGTTGAAGATCTGGGACAGAAATCCTATGGCTACACCTTC.

The gene calls are TRBV10-2 and TRBJ2-5, with D perhaps matching TRBD2 (5 bases). The CDR3 is made up of 14 amino acids. Trimming stripped 6 bases from V and 4 bases from J, with 15 bases between. Germline CDR1 WSHSY, CDR2 SAAADI. The DNA of the CDR3 is TGCGCCAGCAGACACGGACTTGACCCAGAGACCCAGTACTTC. Its protein product is CASRHGLDPETQYF.

This chain joins TRBV14 and TRBJ1-2, with TRBD1 as a possible D gene (5 bases). Germline CDR1 reads SGHDN; CDR2 reads FVKESK. The V and J ends lost 3 bases and 8 bases respectively, with 16 bases between them. The CDR3 length is 14 residues. The CDR3 DNA reads as TGTGCCAGCAGCCAGTTCGCGACAGCTCGGGGCTACACCTTC. This gives the protein CASSQFATARGYTF.